One and the same sample provided the 15 T cell receptor beta chains below, sequenced in a study of CD8 T cells in Susac syndrome. Random hexamers served to reverse transcribe roughly 0.45 to 1 ug RNA. MiXCR was run by TCRdb on the immunoSEQ multiplex PCR reads, yielding one entry per CDR3 protein. The sample holds fewer than 150,000 distinct CDR3 sequences; 94% are singletons and the top ten take around 0.29%. Sequencing was carried out using CD8+ T cells from PBMCs. All receptors derive from a human donor in good health.

This chain connects TRBV29-1 to TRBJ2-6; no firm D call. CDR1 SQVTM and CDR2 ANQGSEA come from the germline V gene. Trimming took 1 base from V and 0 from J, leaving 7 bases between them. The CDR3 spans 15 residues. This chain's CDR3 is CSVEVTVSGANVLTF. The CDR3 DNA reads TGCAGCGTTGAAGTGACTGTCTCTGGGGCCAACGTCCTGACTTTC.

This chain uses TRBV7-6 with TRBJ2-5, with D unclear. The V gene lost 6 bases and the J gene lost 3 bases, with 20 bases spanning the gap. This CDR3 has 16 residues. Germline lookup yields CDR1 SGHVS and CDR2 FNYEAQ. The CDR3 reads CASSSGSLGVKETQYF. CDR3 DNA sequence: TGTGCCAGCAGTTCTGGGTCACTTGGGGTTAAAGAGACCCAGTACTTC.

The chain combines TRBV20-1 with TRBJ2-5; D gene unclear. Germline CDR1 is DFQATT and CDR2 is SNEGSKA (reference sequence). The length of the CDR3 is 10 residues. Trimming removed 5 bases from V and 2 bases from J, with 3 bases in between. CDR3 nucleotides: TGCAGTGCTGGGCAAGAGACCCAGTACTTC. Residues: CSAGQETQYF.

CDR3 DNA: TGTGCCAGCAGCTCCCAGCCTAGCACAGATGAGCAGTTCTTC. Protein: CASSSQPSTDEQFF. V and J are TRBV11-3 and TRBJ2-1, with TRBD2 as a possible D gene (5 bases). The CDR3 loop spans 14 amino acids. Germline V gene sequence: CDR1 SGHNT, CDR2 YENEEA. Trimming cost V 4 bases and J 8 bases, with 15 bases left between them.

The chain recombines TRBV12-3 or TRBV12-4 with TRBJ2-3, with no clear D. This CDR3 contains 12 residues. The V end lost 4 bases, the J end lost 6 bases, and 8 bases lay between the germline ends. CDR3 amino acids: CASSSHGDTQYF. The CDR3 DNA sequence: TGTGCCAGCAGTTCCCACGGGGATACGCAGTATTTT.

The V call is TRBV20-1, the J call TRBJ2-7; 7 nucleotides align to TRBD2. This CDR3 has 13 residues. The trim removed 6 bases at V and 3 bases at J, leaving 8 bases unmatched. Looked up from germline, CDR1 is DFQATT and CDR2 is SNEGSKA (reference sequence). DNA for the CDR3: TGCAGTGCCCGACTTTGGGAGGGCTACGAGCAGTACTTC. Its translation is CSARLWEGYEQYF.

For this clonotype: One end of the junction fails to match germline, which may point to a read error. V usage is TRBV20-1 and J usage is TRBJ1-1, with unresolved D. Per the germline V gene, CDR1 is DFQATT and CDR2 is SNEGSKA (reference sequence). This CDR3 spans 15 amino acids. The CDR3 nucleotides are TGCAGTGCTAGCCAAGCTCTCATGACGAACGCTGAAGCTTTCTTT. Its protein product is CSASQALMTNAEAFF.

The J gene is TRBJ2-7, the V gene TRBV28; no clear D gene. The germline gives CDR1 MDHEN, CDR2 SYDVKM. Trimming left V 4 bases short and J 6 bases short, with 10 bases between. The length of the CDR3 is 12 residues. CDR3 protein: CASSSPPIEQYF. Written as DNA, the CDR3 is TGTGCCAGCAGTTCCCCCCCTATCGAGCAGTACTTC.

The chain combines TRBV12-3 or TRBV12-4 with TRBJ2-5; the D is unclear. Trimming took 1 base from V and 2 from J, leaving 5 bases between them. The CDR3 spans 13 residues. CDR3 amino acids: CASSLGYQETQYF. In DNA form, the CDR3 reads TGTGCCAGCAGTTTAGGCTATCAAGAGACCCAGTACTTC.

This clonotype has a single count. The J gene is TRBJ2-3, the V gene TRBV6-5; D possibly corresponds to TRBD2 (6 bases). CDR1 is MNHEY and CDR2 is SVGAGI in the germline V gene. CDR3 size: 14 residues. Trimming took off 4 bases at V and 1 base at J, with 9 bases between the two ends. The CDR3 spells CASSSWRGTDTQYF. DNA for the CDR3: TGTGCCAGCAGTTCATGGAGGGGCACAGATACGCAGTATTTT.

The chain joins TRBV3-1 to TRBJ1-1; no definite D call. This CDR3 spans 13 amino acids. Germline V gene data show CDR1 as LGHDT and CDR2 as YNNKEL (reference sequence). Trimming removed 4 bases at V and 5 bases at J, with 11 bases between. The CDR3 nucleotides read TGTGCCAGCAGCCCTCAGGACGGAACTGAAGCTTTCTTT. It translates to CASSPQDGTEAFF.

V gene TRBV18 combines with J gene TRBJ1-1; the D gene is possibly TRBD1 (5 bases). Germline-derived CDR1 and CDR2 are KGHSH and LQKENI. The V end lost 3 bases, the J end lost 0 bases, and 11 bases lay between the germline ends. This CDR3 has 15 residues. CDR3 in amino acids: CASSPEGQMNTEAFF. The CDR3 coding sequence is TGTGCCAGCTCACCGGAAGGACAAATGAACACTGAAGCTTTCTTT.

The chain joins TRBV28 to TRBJ1-2; D uncertain. The CDR3 is 8 residues long. The germline CDR1 and CDR2 sequences are MDHEN and SYDVKM. The CDR3 region has the DNA TGTGCTGTTGGGGGCTACACCTTC. Translating it yields CAVGGYTF.

The V and J genes are TRBV4-1 and TRBJ2-5, with D perhaps given as TRBD1 or TRBD2 (5 bases each). There are 15 residues in the CDR3. Deletions cut 6 bases from V and 5 bases from J, with 19 bases between. Germline CDR1 is MGHRA and CDR2 is YSYEKL. The CDR3: CASRQNPGPMETQYF. The CDR3 nucleotides are TGCGCCAGCAGGCAAAACCCGGGACCGATGGAGACCCAGTACTTC.

This clonotype was detected ten times or more. The chain couples TRBV27 to TRBJ2-1; the D gene is possibly TRBD2 (5 bases). This CDR3 contains 13 residues. The V gene lost 6 bases and the J gene lost 4 bases, with 10 bases spanning the gap. The V gene's germline CDR1 is MNHEY and CDR2 SMNVEV (reference sequence). The CDR3, as DNA: TGTGCCAGCAGCTTGGGGAGTTACAATGAGCAGTTCTTC. As protein: CASSLGSYNEQFF.